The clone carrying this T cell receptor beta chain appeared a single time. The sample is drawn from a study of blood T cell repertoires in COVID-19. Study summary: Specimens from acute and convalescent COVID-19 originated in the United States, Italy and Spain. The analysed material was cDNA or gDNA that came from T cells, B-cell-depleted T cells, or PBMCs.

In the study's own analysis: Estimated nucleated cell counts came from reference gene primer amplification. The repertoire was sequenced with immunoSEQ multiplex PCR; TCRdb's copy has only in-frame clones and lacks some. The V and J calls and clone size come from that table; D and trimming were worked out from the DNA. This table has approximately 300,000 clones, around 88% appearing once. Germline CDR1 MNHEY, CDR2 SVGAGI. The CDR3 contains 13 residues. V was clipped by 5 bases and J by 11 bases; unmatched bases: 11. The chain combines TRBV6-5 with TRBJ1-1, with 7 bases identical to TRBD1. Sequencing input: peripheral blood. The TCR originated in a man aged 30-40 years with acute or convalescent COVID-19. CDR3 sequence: CASSKKADRSAFF. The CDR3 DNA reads TGTGCCAGCAGTAAGAAAGCGGACAGGTCGGCTTTCTTT.